These T cell receptor beta chains were read from a single sample in a study of T-cell memory formation after mild COVID-19. TCRdb reprocessed the 5' RACE reads via MiXCR and lists one record per CDR3 protein. The table lists fewer than 650,000 distinct CDR3 sequences, about 22% of them singletons. What was sequenced was PBMCs or a T cell subset sorted from them (not recorded which). The receptors come from an adult woman who had mild COVID-19 (a few samples of this study predate the infection). Cell type and time point are not known. CDR3s leave out the opening cysteine and the closing phenylalanine or tryptophan. Fields, in order: D gene, V gene, CDR3 protein. A D gene is named only where the DNA matches it firmly.

-,TRBV20-1,SALGGYEQY
TRBD2,TRBV7-8,ASSIRGVSGRPEQY
-,TRBV20-1,SATRDGSLQPQH
-,TRBV7-2,ASSFLQTHPYEQY
-,TRBV12-3/TRBV12-4,ASSFIGEHSGNTIY
-,TRBV24-1,ATRSARGNEQY
-,TRBV7-2,ASTQGLADTYNEQF
-,TRBV6-6,ASSYQGMEAF
TRBD2,TRBV7-2,ASSPRVPGLAYNEQF
TRBD2,TRBV20-1,SARGNRPAGGPGYYEQY
-,TRBV7-3,ASSPETWTGELF
-,TRBV5-5,ASSFDGTYGYT
-,TRBV9,ASSVAAIRETQY
-,TRBV7-9,ASSPSDYGSYNEQF
TRBD1,TRBV2,ASSAQGQGARTGELF
-,TRBV2,ASSARGGNTEAF
-,TRBV7-3,ASSENGRDRNEQF
-,TRBV4-2,ASSQEVPSYGETQY
TRBD1,TRBV29-1,SVGQGLGYEQY
TRBD1,TRBV18,ASSQGTGGSPFRNTEAF
TRBD1,TRBV6-5,ASSRQGYEAF
-,TRBV6-1,ASSGSGRNEQF
TRBD1,TRBV7-8,ASTPDRGLYQPQH
-,TRBV7-6,ASSPSQGRSTEAF
-,TRBV7-8,ASSLISRTGEAF
TRBD1,TRBV6-5,ASSESGTGVYEQY
TRBD2,TRBV7-2,ASSEGLAGTTDTQY
-,TRBV21-1,ASSPQNSNQPQH
-,TRBV27,ASSPSRLRTSEAF
-,TRBV7-9,ASSLEGSPEAF